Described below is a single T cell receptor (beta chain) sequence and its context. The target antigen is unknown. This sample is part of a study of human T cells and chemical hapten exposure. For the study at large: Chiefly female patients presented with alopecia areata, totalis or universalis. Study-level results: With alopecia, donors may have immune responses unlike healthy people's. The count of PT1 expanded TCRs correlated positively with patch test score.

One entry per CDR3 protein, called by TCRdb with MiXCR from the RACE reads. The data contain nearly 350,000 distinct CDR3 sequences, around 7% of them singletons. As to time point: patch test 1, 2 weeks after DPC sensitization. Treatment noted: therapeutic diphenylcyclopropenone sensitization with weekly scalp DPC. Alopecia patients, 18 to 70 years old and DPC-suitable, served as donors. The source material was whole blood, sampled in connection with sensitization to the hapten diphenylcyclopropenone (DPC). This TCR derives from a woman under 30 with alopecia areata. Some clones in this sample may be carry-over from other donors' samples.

CDR3 loop: CASSLGDRPYNEQFF. The DNA of the CDR3 is TGTGCCAGCAGCTTGGGGGACAGACCCTACAATGAGCAGTTCTTC. The chain is built from TRBV5-4 and TRBJ2-1, with 7 bases aligning to TRBD1. From germline, CDR1 is SGHNT and CDR2 YYREEE (reference sequence). The CDR3 extends over 15 amino acids. Trimming at V came to 0 bases and at J to 2 bases, leaving 2 bases not matched to a gene.